This TCR beta chain was identified during a study of T cell repertoires in cytomegalovirus infection. Study at large: Both recently identified HLA-C-restricted and well-studied HLA-B-restricted CMV epitopes were used in the study.

Whole-study findings and limits: Dominant in the ex vivo response were TCR beta clonotypes restricted by HLA-C and specific for CMV.

MiXCR was run by TCRdb on the reads, yielding one entry per CDR3 protein. The table records more than 45,000 distinct CDR3 sequences, around 18% of them present only once. The CDR3 extends over 17 amino acids. The germline CDR1 and CDR2 sequences are MNHEY and SVGEGT. The V gene lost 0 bases and the J gene lost 5 bases, with 18 bases spanning the gap. About this clonotype: Its specificity is not known.

V and J are TRBV6-2 or TRBV6-3 and TRBJ2-3; TRBD2 might be the D (6 bases). The sample consisted of CD8+ T cells from cultured PBMCs, taken from culture after CMV antigen stimulation. This receptor was taken from a human donor in good health (CMV status not recorded). Some clones in this sample may be carry-over from other donors' samples. The CDR3 sequence: CASSYSRSSAGKDTQYF. CDR3 bases: TGTGCCAGCAGTTACTCGAGATCATCGGCGGGGAAAGATACGCAGTATTTT.